This section outlines one T cell receptor (beta chain) sequence together with its context. Per the study methods: It was from reference gene primer amplification that nucleated cell counts were estimated. The table came from immunoSEQ multiplex PCR; TCRdb's copy has only in-frame clones and leaves some out. From that table come the V and J calls and clone size; the DNA was used to work out D and trimming. The sample includes about 360,000 clones, over 75% of them seen just once. These data are taken from a study of blood T cell repertoires in COVID-19. Study information: Cohort 3 recovered donors had two negative PCRs, clearance, or symptom resolution. T cells, B-cell-depleted T cells, or PBMCs provided the cDNA or gDNA that served as material.

Input material: PBMCs or T cells enriched from blood (not recorded which). The receptor was derived from a man aged 40-49 years in a cohort exposed to, infected with or recovered from COVID-19 (not recorded which).

CDR3 sequence (DNA): TGTGCCAGTAGTATGGACAGGGGGCTTTACTACAATGAGCAGTTCTTC. This sequence encodes CASSMDRGLYYNEQFF. This chain uses TRBV19 with TRBJ2-1; 11 nucleotides agree with TRBD1. The V gene's germline CDR1 is LNHDA and CDR2 SQIVND (reference sequence). This CDR3 spans 16 amino acids. The junction had 4 bases not matched to a gene; V was cut back by 3 bases and J by 3 bases.